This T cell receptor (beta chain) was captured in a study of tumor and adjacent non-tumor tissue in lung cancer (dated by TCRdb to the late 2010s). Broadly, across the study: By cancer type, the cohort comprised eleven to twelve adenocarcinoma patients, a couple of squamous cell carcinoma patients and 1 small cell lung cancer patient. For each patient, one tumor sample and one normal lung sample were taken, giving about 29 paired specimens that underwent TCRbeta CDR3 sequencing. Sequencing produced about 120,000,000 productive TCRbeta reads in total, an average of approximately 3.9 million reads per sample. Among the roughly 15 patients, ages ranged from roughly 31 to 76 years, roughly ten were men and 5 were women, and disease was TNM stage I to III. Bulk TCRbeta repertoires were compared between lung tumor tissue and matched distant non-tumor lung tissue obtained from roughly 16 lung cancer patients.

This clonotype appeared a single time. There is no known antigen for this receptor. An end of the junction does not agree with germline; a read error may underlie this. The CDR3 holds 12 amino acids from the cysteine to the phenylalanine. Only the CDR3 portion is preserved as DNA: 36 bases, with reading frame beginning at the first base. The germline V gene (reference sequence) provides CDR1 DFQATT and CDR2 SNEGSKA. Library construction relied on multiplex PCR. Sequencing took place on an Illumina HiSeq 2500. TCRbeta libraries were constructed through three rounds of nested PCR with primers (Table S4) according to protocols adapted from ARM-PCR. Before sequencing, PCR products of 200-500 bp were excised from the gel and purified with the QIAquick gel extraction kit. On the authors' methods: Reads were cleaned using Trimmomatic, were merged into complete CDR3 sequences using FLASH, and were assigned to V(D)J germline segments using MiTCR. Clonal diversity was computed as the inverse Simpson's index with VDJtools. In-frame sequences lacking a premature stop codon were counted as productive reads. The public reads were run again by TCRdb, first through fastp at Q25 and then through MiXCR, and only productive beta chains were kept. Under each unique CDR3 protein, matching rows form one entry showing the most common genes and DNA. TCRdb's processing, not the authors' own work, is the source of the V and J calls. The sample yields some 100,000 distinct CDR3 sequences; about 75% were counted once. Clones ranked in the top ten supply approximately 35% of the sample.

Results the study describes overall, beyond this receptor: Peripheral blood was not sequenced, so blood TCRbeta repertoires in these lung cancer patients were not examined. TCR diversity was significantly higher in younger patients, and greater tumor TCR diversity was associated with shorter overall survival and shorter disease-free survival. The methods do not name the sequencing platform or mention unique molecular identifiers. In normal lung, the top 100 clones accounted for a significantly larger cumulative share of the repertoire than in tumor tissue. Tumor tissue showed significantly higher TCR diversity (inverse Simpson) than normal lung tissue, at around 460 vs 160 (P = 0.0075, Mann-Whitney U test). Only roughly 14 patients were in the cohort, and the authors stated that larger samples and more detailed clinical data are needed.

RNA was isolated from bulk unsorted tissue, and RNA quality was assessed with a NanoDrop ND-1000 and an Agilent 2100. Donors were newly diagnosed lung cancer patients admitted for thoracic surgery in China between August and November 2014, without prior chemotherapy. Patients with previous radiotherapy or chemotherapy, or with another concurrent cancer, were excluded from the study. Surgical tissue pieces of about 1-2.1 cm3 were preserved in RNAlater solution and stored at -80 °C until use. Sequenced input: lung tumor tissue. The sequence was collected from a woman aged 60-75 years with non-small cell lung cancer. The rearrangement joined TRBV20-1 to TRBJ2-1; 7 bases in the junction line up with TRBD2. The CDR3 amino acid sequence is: CSTGEGWNEQFF. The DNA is TGCAGTACCGGGGAGGGGTGGAATGAGCAATTCTTC.